Below, 7 T cell receptor beta chains from the same sample are listed, as sequenced in a study of blood T cell repertoires in COVID-19. Clones were sequenced by immunoSEQ multiplex PCR, and TCRdb holds only the in-frame ones, with some missing. The repertoire holds 330,000 or so clones, with more than 85% as singletons. What was sequenced was PBMCs or T cells enriched from blood (not recorded which). These receptors originate from a woman in her 30s who had recovered from COVID-19.

V and J are TRBV28 and TRBJ1-5; maybe TRBD1 (5 bases). The CDR3 runs to 11 residues. Per germline, CDR1 MDHEN and CDR2 SYDVKM. The ends were cut back, 10 bases at V and 6 bases at J, with 10 bases in the middle. CDR3 DNA: TGTGCCACCCGGGGGAGTCAGCCCCAGCATTTT. Its translation: CATRGSQPQHF. Full variable domain (missing parts from reference TRBV28 and TRBJ1-5): DVKVTQSSRYLVKRTGEKVFLECVQDMDHENMFWYRQDPGLGLRLIYFSYDVKMKEKGDIPEGYSVSREKKERFSLILESASTNQTSMYLCATRGSQPQHFGDGTRLSIL.

The chain links TRBV15 to TRBJ2-7; unclear D gene. CDR3 length: 15 amino acids. Per the germline V gene, CDR1 is LNHNV and CDR2 is YYDKDF (reference sequence). Trimming took off 1 base at V and 0 bases at J, with 10 bases between the two ends. As DNA, the CDR3 is TGTGCCACCAGCAGAGGCTCAGGCGACTCCTACGAGCAGTACTTC. Its translation is CATSRGSGDSYEQYF.

The chain carries TRBV2 and TRBJ1-2; TRBD1 agrees at 7 bases. Per the germline V gene, CDR1 is SNHLY and CDR2 is FYNNEI. The J segment lost 4 bases and the V segment lost 6 bases, leaving 14 bases of the junction unmatched. There are 16 residues in the CDR3. The DNA of the CDR3 is TGTGCCAGCAGCCTTACCCTGAGGCGGGACAGCTATGGCTACACCTTC. It yields the protein CASSLTLRRDSYGYTF.

The chain carries TRBV14 and TRBJ1-2; TRBD1 is a possible D gene (5 bases). This CDR3 contains 14 residues. V was shortened by 1 base and J by 8 bases, with 14 bases between the two germline ends. The V gene's germline CDR1 is SGHDN and CDR2 FVKESK. The CDR3 nucleotides read TGTGCCAGCAGCCAAGTCGGGGGGGACCAGGGCTACACCTTC. Encoded protein: CASSQVGGDQGYTF.

The rearrangement joins TRBV15 to TRBJ1-2, with D possibly matching TRBD1 (5 bases). The germline CDR1 and CDR2 sequences are LNHNV and YYDKDF (reference sequence). Deletions cut 1 base from V and 4 bases from J, with 13 bases between. The CDR3 runs to 15 residues. The CDR3 spells CATSRGGVQLYGYTF. Here the CDR3 DNA reads TGTGCCACCAGCAGAGGGGGGGTCCAACTCTATGGCTACACCTTC. Full variable domain (outside the CDR3, taken from reference TRBV15 and TRBJ1-2): DAMVIQNPRYQVTQFGKPVTLSCSQTLNHNVMYWYQQKSSQAPKLLFHYYDKDFNNEADTPDNFQSRRPNTSFCFLDIRSPGLGDTAMYLCATSRGGVQLYGYTFGSGTRLTVV.

The V call is TRBV6-1, the J call TRBJ1-2; D is unclear. The germline gives CDR1 MNHNS, CDR2 SASEGT. The CDR3 has 14 amino acids. V lost 1 base and J 4 bases, leaving 10 bases between the germline ends. The CDR3 region is CASSEVEGTYGYTF. CDR3 nucleotides: TGTGCCAGCAGTGAAGTGGAGGGAACCTATGGCTACACCTTC.

The V and J genes are TRBV18 and TRBJ1-4; the match to TRBD1 covers 7 bases. This CDR3 region has 15 residues. J gave up 1 base and V 4 bases, and 3 bases lay outside the gene matches. CDR1 KGHSH and CDR2 LQKENI come from the germline V gene. The chain's CDR3 is CASSRQGLTNEKLFF. In DNA, the CDR3 is TGTGCCAGCTCACGACAGGGCTTAACTAATGAAAAACTGTTTTTT. The whole variable domain, remainder taken from reference TRBV18 and TRBJ1-4, is NAGVMQNPRHLVRRRGQEARLRCSPMKGHSHVYWYRQLPEEGLKFMVYLQKENIIDESGMPKERFSAEFPKEGPSILRIQQVVRGDSAAYFCASSRQGLTNEKLFFGSGTQLSVL.